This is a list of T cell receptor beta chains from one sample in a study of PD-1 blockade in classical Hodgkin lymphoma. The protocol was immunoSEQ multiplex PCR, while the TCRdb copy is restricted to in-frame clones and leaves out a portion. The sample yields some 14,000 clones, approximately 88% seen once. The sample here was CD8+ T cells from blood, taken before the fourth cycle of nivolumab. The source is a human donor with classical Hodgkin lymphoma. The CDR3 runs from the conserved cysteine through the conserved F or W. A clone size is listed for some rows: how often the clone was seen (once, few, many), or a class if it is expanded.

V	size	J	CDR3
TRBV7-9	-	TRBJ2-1	CASSSGVEQFF
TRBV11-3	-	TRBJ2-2	CASSVRLTGNTGELFF
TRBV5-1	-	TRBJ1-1	CASSPGQGTNTEAFF
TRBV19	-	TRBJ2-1	CASSRASAYNEQFF
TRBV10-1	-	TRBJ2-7	CASNICRMPIPYEQYF
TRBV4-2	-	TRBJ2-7	CASSQAVQGHEQYF
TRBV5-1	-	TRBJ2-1	CASSIGLWPPPVGSYNEQFF
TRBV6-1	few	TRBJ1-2	CASTAEWVYGYTF
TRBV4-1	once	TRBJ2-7	CASSQEEPGQYPYEQYF
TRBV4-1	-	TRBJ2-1	CASSPGTGLYNEQFF
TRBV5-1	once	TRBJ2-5	CASSLIASSQETQYF
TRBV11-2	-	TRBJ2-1	CASSLGGGANEQFF
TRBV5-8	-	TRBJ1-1	CASSRRTGMNTEAFF
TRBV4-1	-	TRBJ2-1	CASSQEGTSGGANEQFF
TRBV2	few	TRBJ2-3	CASRWAREDTQYF
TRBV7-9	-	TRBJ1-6	CASSTPGAYNSPLHF
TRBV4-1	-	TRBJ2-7	CASSQVGQGSYEQYF
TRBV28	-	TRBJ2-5	CASSWGQQETQYF
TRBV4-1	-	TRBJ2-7	CASSQEGAPHEQYF
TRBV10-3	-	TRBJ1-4	CAISEVGLQRGEKLFF
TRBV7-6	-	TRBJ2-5	CASSLVRARTQETQYF
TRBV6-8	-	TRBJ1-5	CASSSTASNQPQHF
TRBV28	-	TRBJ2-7	CASSFYGGYEQYF
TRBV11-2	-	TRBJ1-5	CASSLGGGSNQPQHF
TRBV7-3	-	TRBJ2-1	CASSLTGGLYEQFF
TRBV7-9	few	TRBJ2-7	CASSLRGVASEQYF
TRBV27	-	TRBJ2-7	CASSWGGNFEQYF